What follows are 31 T cell receptor beta chains derived from one specimen sequenced in a study of metastatic and nonmetastatic thyroid tumors. TCRdb re-analyzed the PCR reads using MiXCR. The data contain roughly 30,000 clones, 15% to 20% of them singletons. Patients were all untreated before their thyroid surgery. The sample comprised blood. The receptors come from a female donor with papillary thyroid cancer or a benign thyroid nodule (not recorded which). Some clones in this sample may be carry-over from other donors' samples.

Ten or more counts support this clone. This rearrangement joins TRBV19 to TRBJ1-1, with D unresolved. The CDR3 extends over 14 amino acids. The germline CDR1 and CDR2 sequences are LNHDA and SQIVND (reference sequence). With 9 bases removed from V and 2 bases from J, the gap between germline ends came to 16 bases. In DNA form, the CDR3 reads TGTGCCAGCGGCGGGAGACGGGCAAACACTGAAGCTTTCTTT. Protein sequence: CASGGRRANTEAFF. Based on the CDR3 plus reference TRBV19 and TRBJ1-1, the full variable domain is DGGITQSPKYLFRKEGQNVTLSCEQNLNHDAMYWYRQDPGQGLRLIYYSQIVNDFQKGDIAEGYSVSREKKESFPLTVTSAQKNPTAFYLCASGGRRANTEAFFGQGTRLTVV.

By its share, this clone is medium-sized (0.01 to 0.1%). J is TRBJ1-2 and V is TRBV27; 7 nucleotides agree with TRBD1. The germline gives CDR1 MNHEY, CDR2 SMNVEV (reference sequence). The CDR3 is 16 residues long. The V and J ends lost 4 bases and 4 bases, in that order; junction bases with no gene match: 12. CDR3 sequence reads: CASSSLTGAYLYGYTF. The CDR3 region has the DNA TGTGCCAGCAGTTCACTCACAGGGGCCTACCTCTATGGCTACACCTTC.

This clone is medium-sized. The identical CDR3 is also encoded by other nucleotide sequences in the sample. The V and J genes are TRBV27 and TRBJ1-4; D is uncertain. Trimming removed 6 bases at V and 0 bases at J, with 8 bases between. The CDR3 covers 14 residues. Germline assignment: CDR1 MNHEY and CDR2 SMNVEV (reference sequence). CDR3 residues: CASSPDTTNEKLFF. The CDR3 DNA reads TGTGCCAGCAGCCCGGATACAACTAATGAAAAACTGTTTTTT.

This clone was seen a few times. The chain links TRBV19 to TRBJ1-2, with TRBD1 matching 8 bases. J gave up 8 bases and V 2 bases, and 7 bases lay outside the gene matches. Germline CDR1 is LNHDA and CDR2 is SQIVND (reference sequence). CDR3 length equals 14 residues. The CDR3: CASSILGQENGYTF. Here the CDR3 DNA reads TGTGCCAGTAGTATATTGGGACAGGAGAACGGCTACACCTTC. The full variable domain, in which reference TRBV19 and TRBJ1-2 provide the parts outside the CDR3, is DGGITQSPKYLFRKEGQNVTLSCEQNLNHDAMYWYRQDPGQGLRLIYYSQIVNDFQKGDIAEGYSVSREKKESFPLTVTSAQKNPTAFYLCASSILGQENGYTFGSGTRLTVV.

The rearrangement uses TRBV27 and TRBJ1-5, with D possibly matching TRBD1 (5 bases). The CDR3 totals 16 residues. V was pared by 7 bases and J by 2 bases, with 18 bases between. The germline gives CDR1 MNHEY, CDR2 SMNVEV (reference sequence). The CDR3 region has the DNA TGTGCCAGCAAGAGGTCAGGGACTAGTGGCAATCAGCCCCAGCATTTT. Encoded protein: CASKRSGTSGNQPQHF.

This clone was seen many times. The chain is built from TRBV20-1 and TRBJ1-1; D remains ambiguous. The germline V and J ends were trimmed by 8 bases and 1 base, with 11 bases remaining between them. CDR1 is DFQATT and CDR2 is SNEGSKA in the germline V gene (reference sequence). The CDR3 runs to 12 residues. Here the CDR3 reads CSSTWGNTEAFF. Written as DNA, the CDR3 is TGCAGTTCGACGTGGGGGAACACTGAAGCTTTCTTT.

This chain joins TRBV28 and TRBJ1-1; D perhaps matches TRBD1 (5 bases). The CDR3 spans 13 residues. The germline gives CDR1 MDHEN, CDR2 SYDVKM. The V end lost 5 bases, the J end lost 4 bases, and 11 bases lay between the germline ends. CDR3 sequence reads: CASSDSYFTEAFF. CDR3 nucleotide sequence: TGTGCCAGCAGTGACAGTTATTTCACTGAAGCTTTCTTT.

Ten or more counts support this clone. The gene calls are TRBV6-2 or TRBV6-3 and TRBJ2-2; 7 bases line up with TRBD1. The CDR3 runs 15 residues. Germline V gene lookup returns CDR1 MNHEY and CDR2 SVGEGT. With V trimmed by 6 bases and J by 4 bases, 8 bases remained unmatched. CDR3 DNA sequence: TGTGCCAGCAGGCGTACAGGGGTCGGCACCGGGGAGCTGTTTTTT. It encodes CASRRTGVGTGELFF.

This clone has a handful of counts. The junction does not match germline at one end; this may be a read error. This chain joins TRBV6-9 and TRBJ2-2, with a weak D call TRBD2 (6 bases). The germline CDR1 and CDR2 sequences are MNHGY and SVAAGI. The CDR3 is 12 residues long. CDR3 nucleotides: TGCGCCACTGCAACGGGAGTCGGGGAGCTGTTTTTT. Protein sequence: CATATGVGELFF.

This clone is categorized as medium-sized. The chain couples TRBV10-3 to TRBJ1-1; TRBD1 matches at 8 bases. J was trimmed by 3 bases and V by 4 bases; bases with no gene match: 7. CDR3 length equals 15 residues. The germline CDR1 and CDR2 sequences are ENHRY and SYGVKD. DNA of the CDR3: TGTGCCATCAGTGCCACAGGGGGTTGGGACACTGAAGCTTTCTTT. Translated: CAISATGGWDTEAFF.

This rearrangement joins TRBV5-1 to TRBJ2-3, with D tentatively TRBD1 (7 bases). This CDR3 spans 15 amino acids. With 6 bases removed from V and 3 bases from J, the gap between germline ends came to 17 bases. From germline, CDR1 is SGHRS and CDR2 YFSETQ. The CDR3 bases are TGCGCCAGCAAGGCAGGGGGGTACCGGACAGATACGCAGTATTTT. Its translation: CASKAGGYRTDTQYF.

The V and J genes are TRBV28 and TRBJ2-7, with D possibly being TRBD2 (5 bases). With 6 bases removed from V and 5 bases from J, the gap between germline ends came to 20 bases. The CDR3 is 15 amino acids. Germline-derived CDR1 and CDR2 are MDHEN and SYDVKM. CDR3 DNA: TGTGCCAGCAGGACCATGGCCGGAGGAATCCACGAGCAGTACTTC. Its protein is CASRTMAGGIHEQYF.

This clone turned up a few times. The chain links TRBV9 to TRBJ2-7; TRBD2 matches at 8 bases. V was clipped by 3 bases and J by 3 bases; unmatched bases: 8. CDR1 and CDR2 (germline): SGDLS, YYNGEE. The CDR3 runs to 15 residues. This CDR3 reads CASSARTSSLYEQYF. CDR3 sequence (DNA): TGTGCCAGCAGCGCGCGGACTAGCAGCCTCTACGAGCAGTACTTC.

The rearrangement uses TRBV27 and TRBJ2-1; 7 bases are shared with TRBD1. Looked up from germline, CDR1 is MNHEY and CDR2 is SMNVEV (reference sequence). The J segment lost 8 bases and the V segment lost 6 bases, leaving 10 bases of the junction unmatched. The CDR3 is 14 residues long. The CDR3 bases are TGTGCCAGCAGCCCAACACAGGGGCGCCATGAGCAGTTCTTC. The encoded protein is CASSPTQGRHEQFF.

As for this clone: The CDR3 carries no conserved terminal phenylalanine or tryptophan, so it likely arises from a read error. CDR3 DNA: TGTGCCAGCAGTTTGACAGGGTACACTGAAGCTTTCATT. The encoded protein is CASSLTGYTEAFI. V and J are TRBV6-8 and TRBJ1-1, with 7 bases identical to TRBD1. The CDR3 length is 13 residues. In germline, CDR1 is MNHGY, CDR2 SAAAGT. V was pared by 4 bases and J by 3 bases, with 2 bases of the junction left unmatched.

This clone has a single count. The chain recombines TRBV5-1 with TRBJ2-6, with D perhaps being TRBD1 or TRBD2 (5 bases each). In germline, CDR1 is SGHRS, CDR2 YFSETQ. The CDR3 is made up of 22 amino acids. The V and J ends lost 0 bases and 0 bases respectively, with 25 bases between them. The chain's CDR3 is CASSLGGLRRTFKSSGANVLTF. CDR3 coding DNA: TGCGCCAGCAGCTTGGGGGGCCTGCGACGGACTTTCAAAAGCTCTGGGGCCAACGTCCTGACTTTC.

The table lists this clone with many counts. The chain combines TRBV20-1 with TRBJ2-1, with 9 positions matching TRBD2. Trimming removed 3 bases from V and 4 bases from J; junction bases left unmatched: 10. Germline-derived CDR1 and CDR2 are DFQATT and SNEGSKA (reference sequence). This CDR3 has 16 amino acids. DNA for the CDR3: TGCAGTGCTAGGAGGGGTGGAGCGGGGGGTTACAATGAGCAGTTCTTC. Translating gives CSARRGGAGGYNEQFF.

Ten or more counts support this clone. V and J are TRBV11-3 and TRBJ2-2, with D uncertain. The CDR3 extends over 13 amino acids. Germline V lookup: CDR1 SGHNT, CDR2 YENEEA. V lost 0 bases, J lost 6 bases, and 5 bases lay in between. CDR3 in DNA: TGTGCCAGCAGCTTAGATGGCGCCGGGGAGCTGTTTTTT. Its protein is CASSLDGAGELFF.

The rearrangement joins TRBV19 to TRBJ2-7; 8 bases map to TRBD1. Germline assignment: CDR1 LNHDA and CDR2 SQIVND (reference sequence). The CDR3 consists of 15 residues. With 5 bases clipped from V and 2 bases from J, the junction kept 8 bases outside the gene matches. The chain's CDR3 is CASSPSVTGAYEQYF. The CDR3 coding sequence is TGTGCCAGTAGTCCCTCCGTGACAGGGGCCTACGAGCAGTACTTC.

This clone was counted many times. The chain is built from TRBV4-1 and TRBJ1-3, with unresolved D. CDR1 and CDR2 from the germline V gene are MGHRA and YSYEKL. This CDR3 comprises 13 residues. Trimming pared 0 bases from V and 8 bases from J, leaving 8 bases between. CDR3 bases: TGCGCCAGCAGCCAAGAGCAGTCTTACACCATATATTTT. This gives the protein CASSQEQSYTIYF.

With respect to this clone: This may stem from a read error, because a much larger clone lies one nucleotide away. This rearrangement joins TRBV12-3 or TRBV12-4 to TRBJ2-1; D remains unclear. The CDR3 has 14 residues. Trimming cost V 6 bases and J 6 bases, with 15 bases left between them. CDR3 sequence reads: CASRASNAVNEQFF. The CDR3 DNA reads as TGTGCCAGCAGGGCCTCTAACGCCGTCAATGAGCAGTTCTTC.

As to this clone: One end of the junction varies from germline; a read error may be responsible. V usage is TRBV27 and J usage is TRBJ2-1; the D gene is possibly TRBD1 (6 bases). Germline V gene lookup returns CDR1 MNHEY and CDR2 SMNVEV (reference sequence). CDR3 size: 14 residues. The CDR3 DNA follows: TGTACCAGCAGTTTCGGGACAACAAACAATGAGAAGTTCTTC. This encodes CTSSFGTTNNEKFF.

This clone was seen ten or more times. The J gene is TRBJ2-5, the V gene TRBV4-1; TRBD1 aligns across 10 bases. The CDR3 spans 16 residues. The germline CDR1 and CDR2 sequences are MGHRA and YSYEKL. V shed 4 bases and J 0 bases; nucleotides not matched to a gene: 5. The CDR3 nucleotides are TGCGCCAGCAGCCGCGGACAGGGGGGGGACCAAGAGACCCAGTACTTC. Its translation is CASSRGQGGDQETQYF.

This clone is medium-sized in the sample. The chain recombines TRBV10-2 with TRBJ1-3, with a tentative D call TRBD1 (6 bases). Trimming took off 6 bases at V and 4 bases at J, with 13 bases between the two ends. This CDR3 has 14 amino acids. Germline lookup yields CDR1 WSHSY and CDR2 SAAADI. The CDR3 reads CASRIGGQGNTIYF. The CDR3 nucleotides are TGCGCCAGCAGGATTGGGGGGCAAGGAAACACCATATATTTT.

This clone was observed at least ten times. The gene calls are TRBV10-3 and TRBJ2-1, with 9 positions matching TRBD2. The ends lost 0 bases at V and 3 bases at J; junction bases unmatched: 9. This CDR3 has 18 amino acids. CDR1 and CDR2 (germline): ENHRY, SYGVKD. The CDR3 here is CAISESNHRRGGYNEQFF. DNA for the CDR3: TGTGCCATCAGTGAGTCGAATCACCGGCGGGGGGGCTACAATGAGCAGTTCTTC.

This clone counts as medium-sized. The DNA for the CDR3 is TGTGCCAGCAGTGAATGGTTTTCGGGTGGCGAGCAGTACTTC. Its translation: CASSEWFSGGEQYF. J is TRBJ2-7 and V is TRBV2; no definite D call. Deletions cut 2 bases from V and 6 bases from J, with 14 bases between. Germline CDR1 reads SNHLY; CDR2 reads FYNNEI. This CDR3 is built from 14 residues. Together with reference TRBV2 and TRBJ2-7, the CDR3 gives the full variable domain: EPEVTQTPSHQVTQMGQEVILRCVPISNHLYFYWYRQILGQKVEFLVSFYNNEISEKSEIFDDQFSVERPDGSNFTLKIRSTKLEDSAMYFCASSEWFSGGEQYFGPGTRLTVT.

The V and J genes are TRBV7-9 and TRBJ2-7; maybe TRBD2 (5 bases). Germline V gives CDR1 SEHNR, CDR2 FQNEAQ (reference sequence). This CDR3 comprises 15 residues. Deletions cut 5 bases from V and 4 bases from J, with 18 bases between. The CDR3 loop reads CASSPGGAGGYEQYF. In nucleotides, the CDR3 is TGTGCCAGCAGCCCCGGAGGCGCGGGTGGTTACGAGCAGTACTTC.

This clone is categorized as medium-sized (0.01 to 0.1%). This chain joins TRBV12-3 or TRBV12-4 and TRBJ2-1; TRBD2 agrees at 14 bases. The CDR3 sequence is 16 residues long. The junction had 9 bases not matched to a gene; V was cut back by 7 bases and J by 7 bases. This chain's CDR3 is CASNDWGTSGSNEQFF. CDR3 DNA: TGTGCCAGCAACGACTGGGGGACTAGCGGGAGTAATGAGCAGTTCTTC.

This CDR3 is CASRGGRGRWETQYF. The DNA of the CDR3 is TGTGCCAGTAGGGGGGGCAGGGGGCGGTGGGAGACCCAGTACTTC. V and J are TRBV28 and TRBJ2-5, with a weak D call TRBD1 (8 bases). From germline, CDR1 is MDHEN and CDR2 SYDVKM. Trimming cost V 9 bases and J 5 bases, with 22 bases left between them. This CDR3 has 15 residues.

V is TRBV6-6 and J is TRBJ2-3; the D is unclear. CDR3 length: 14 amino acids. Germline V gene data show CDR1 as MNHNY and CDR2 as SVGAGI (reference sequence). The ends were cut back, 0 bases at V and 0 bases at J, with 4 bases in the middle. This chain's CDR3 is CASSYSRSTDTQYF. CDR3 in DNA: TGTGCCAGCAGTTACTCGAGAAGCACAGATACGCAGTATTTT.

This clone has ten or more counts. The V and J genes are TRBV20-1 and TRBJ2-2; 11 bases match TRBD2. With 2 bases clipped from V and 7 bases from J, the junction kept 12 bases outside the gene matches. The CDR3 covers 17 residues. Germline CDR1 reads DFQATT; CDR2 reads SNEGSKA (reference sequence). DNA of the CDR3: TGCAGTGCTAGACCCAACCGACTAGCGGGGTGGAACGGGGAGCTGTTTTTT. This codes for CSARPNRLAGWNGELFF.